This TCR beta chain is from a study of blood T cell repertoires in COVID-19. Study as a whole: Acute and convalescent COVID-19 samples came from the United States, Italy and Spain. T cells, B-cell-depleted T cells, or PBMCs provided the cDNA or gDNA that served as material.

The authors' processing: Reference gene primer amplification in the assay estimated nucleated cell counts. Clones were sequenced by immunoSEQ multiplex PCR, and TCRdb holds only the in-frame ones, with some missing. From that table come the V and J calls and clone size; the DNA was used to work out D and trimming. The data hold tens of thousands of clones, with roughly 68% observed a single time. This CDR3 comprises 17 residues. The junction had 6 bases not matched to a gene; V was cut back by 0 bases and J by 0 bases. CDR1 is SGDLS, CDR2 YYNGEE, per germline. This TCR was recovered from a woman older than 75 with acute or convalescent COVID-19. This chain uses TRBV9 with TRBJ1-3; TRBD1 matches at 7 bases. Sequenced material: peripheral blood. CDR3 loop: CASSVGGGRSSGNTIYF. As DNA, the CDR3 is TGTGCCAGCAGCGTAGGAGGGGGCCGAAGCTCTGGAAACACCATATATTTT.